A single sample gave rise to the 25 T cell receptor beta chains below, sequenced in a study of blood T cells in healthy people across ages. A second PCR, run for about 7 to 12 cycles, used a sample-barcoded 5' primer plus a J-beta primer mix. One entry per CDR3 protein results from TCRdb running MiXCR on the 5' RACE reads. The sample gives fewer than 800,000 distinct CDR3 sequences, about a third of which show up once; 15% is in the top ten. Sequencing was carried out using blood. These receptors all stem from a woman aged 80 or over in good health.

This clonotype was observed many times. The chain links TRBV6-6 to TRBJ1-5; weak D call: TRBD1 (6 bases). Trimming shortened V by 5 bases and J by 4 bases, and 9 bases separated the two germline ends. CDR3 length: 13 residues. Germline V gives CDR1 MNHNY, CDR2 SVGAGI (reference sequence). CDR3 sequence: CASSTQGNQPQHF. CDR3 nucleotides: TGTGCCAGCAGTACACAGGGAAATCAGCCCCAGCATTTT.

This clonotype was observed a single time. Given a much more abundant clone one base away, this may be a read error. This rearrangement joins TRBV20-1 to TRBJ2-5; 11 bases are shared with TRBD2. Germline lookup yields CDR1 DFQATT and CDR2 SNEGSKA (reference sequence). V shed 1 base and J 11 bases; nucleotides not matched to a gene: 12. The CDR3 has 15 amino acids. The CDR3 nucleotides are TGCAGTGCTAGAGTTAGCGGGGGGGCTATGAGTGAGCAGTACTTC. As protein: CSARVSGGAMSEQYF.

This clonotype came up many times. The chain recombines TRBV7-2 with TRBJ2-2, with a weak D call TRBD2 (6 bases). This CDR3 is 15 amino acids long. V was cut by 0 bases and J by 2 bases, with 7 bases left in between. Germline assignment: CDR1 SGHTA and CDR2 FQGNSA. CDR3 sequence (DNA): TGTGCCAGCAGCTTAGCGGGGGGTAACACCGGGGAGCTGTTTTTT. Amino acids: CASSLAGGNTGELFF.

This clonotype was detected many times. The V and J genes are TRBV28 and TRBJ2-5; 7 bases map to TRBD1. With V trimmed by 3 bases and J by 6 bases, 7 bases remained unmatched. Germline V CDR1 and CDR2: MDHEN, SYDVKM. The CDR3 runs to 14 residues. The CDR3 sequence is CASSFIGGEKTQYF. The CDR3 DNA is TGTGCCAGCAGTTTTATAGGGGGCGAGAAGACCCAGTACTTC.

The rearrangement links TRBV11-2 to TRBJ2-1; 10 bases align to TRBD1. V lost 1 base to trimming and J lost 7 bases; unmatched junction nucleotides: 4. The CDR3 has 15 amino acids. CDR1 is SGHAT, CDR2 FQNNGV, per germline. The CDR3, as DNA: TGTGCCAGCAGCTTAGGGTGGACAGGGGGAAATGAGCAGTTCTTC. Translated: CASSLGWTGGNEQFF.

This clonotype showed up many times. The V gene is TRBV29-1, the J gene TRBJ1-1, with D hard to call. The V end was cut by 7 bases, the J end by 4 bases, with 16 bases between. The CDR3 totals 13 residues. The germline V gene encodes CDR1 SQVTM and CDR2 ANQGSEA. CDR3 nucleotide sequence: TGCAGCGGACACAGAGGAGGATCCACTGAAGCTTTCTTT. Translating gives CSGHRGGSTEAFF.

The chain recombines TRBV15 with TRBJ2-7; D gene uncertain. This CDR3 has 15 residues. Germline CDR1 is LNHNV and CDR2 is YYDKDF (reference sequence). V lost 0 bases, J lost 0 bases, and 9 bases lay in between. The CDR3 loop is CATSRDLISSYEQYF. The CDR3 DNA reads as TGTGCCACCAGCAGAGATTTGATTAGCTCCTACGAGCAGTACTTC.

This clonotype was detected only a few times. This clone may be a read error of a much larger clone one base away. CDR3 DNA sequence: TGTGCCTGCAGCTTAGGAGCACAGGGGATGAGTGGCTACACCTTC. This codes for CACSLGAQGMSGYTF. The chain has TRBV7-2 and TRBJ1-2; 7 bases agree with TRBD1. The CDR3 has 15 amino acids. Germline loops: CDR1 SGHTA, CDR2 FQGNSA.

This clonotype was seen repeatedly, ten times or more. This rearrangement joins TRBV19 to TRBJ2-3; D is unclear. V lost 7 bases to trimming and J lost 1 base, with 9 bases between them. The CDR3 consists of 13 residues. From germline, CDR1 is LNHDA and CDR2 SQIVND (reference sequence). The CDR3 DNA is TGTGCCAGTAAGATTAGGGGCACAGATACGCAGTATTTT. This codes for CASKIRGTDTQYF.

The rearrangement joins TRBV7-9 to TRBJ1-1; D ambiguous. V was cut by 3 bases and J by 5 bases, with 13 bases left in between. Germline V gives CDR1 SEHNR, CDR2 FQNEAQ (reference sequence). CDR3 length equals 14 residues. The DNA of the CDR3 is TGTGCCAGCAGCTTCCTGGACGTCCGGACTGAAGCTTTCTTT. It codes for CASSFLDVRTEAFF.

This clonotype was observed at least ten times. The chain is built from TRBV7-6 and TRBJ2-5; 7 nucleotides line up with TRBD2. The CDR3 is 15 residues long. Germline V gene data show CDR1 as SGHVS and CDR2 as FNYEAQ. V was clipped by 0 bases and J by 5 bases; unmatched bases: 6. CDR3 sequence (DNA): TGTGCCAGCAGCTTAGCGGAGAGTAGCGGGGAGACCCAGTACTTC. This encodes CASSLAESSGETQYF.

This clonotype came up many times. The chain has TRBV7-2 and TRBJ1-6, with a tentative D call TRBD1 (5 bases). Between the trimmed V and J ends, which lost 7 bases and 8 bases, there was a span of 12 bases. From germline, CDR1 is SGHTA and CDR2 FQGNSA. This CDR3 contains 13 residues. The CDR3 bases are TGTGCCAGCACGCTAGGGACCGATTCACCCCTCCACTTT. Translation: CASTLGTDSPLHF.

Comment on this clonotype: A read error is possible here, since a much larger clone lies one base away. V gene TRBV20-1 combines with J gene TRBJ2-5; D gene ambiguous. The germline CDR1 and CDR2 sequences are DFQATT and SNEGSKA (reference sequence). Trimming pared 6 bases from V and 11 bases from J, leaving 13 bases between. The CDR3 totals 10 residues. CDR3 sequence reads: CSAWLTEQYF. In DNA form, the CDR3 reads TGCAGTGCGTGGTTGACTGAGCAGTACTTC.

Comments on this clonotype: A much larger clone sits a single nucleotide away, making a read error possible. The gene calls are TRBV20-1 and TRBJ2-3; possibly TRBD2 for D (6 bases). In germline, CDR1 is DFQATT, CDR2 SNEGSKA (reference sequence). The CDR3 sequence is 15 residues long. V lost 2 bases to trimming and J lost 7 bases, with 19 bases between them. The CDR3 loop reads CSARSSASGLYTQYF. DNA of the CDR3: TGCAGTGCTAGATCTTCCGCCTCGGGACTTTATACGCAGTATTTT.

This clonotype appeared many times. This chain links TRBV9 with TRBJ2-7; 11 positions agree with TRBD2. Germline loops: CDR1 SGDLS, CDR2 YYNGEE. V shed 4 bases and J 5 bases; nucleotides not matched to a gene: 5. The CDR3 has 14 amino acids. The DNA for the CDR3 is TGTGCCAGCAGCTTAAAGACTAGCGGGGACGAGCAGTACTTC. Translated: CASSLKTSGDEQYF.

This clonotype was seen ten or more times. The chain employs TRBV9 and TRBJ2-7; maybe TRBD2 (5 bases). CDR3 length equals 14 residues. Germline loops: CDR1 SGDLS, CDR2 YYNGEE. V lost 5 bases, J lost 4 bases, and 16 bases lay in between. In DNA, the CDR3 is TGTGCCAGCAGTGTTTCGAGGGTGGGGTACGAGCAGTACTTC. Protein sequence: CASSVSRVGYEQYF.

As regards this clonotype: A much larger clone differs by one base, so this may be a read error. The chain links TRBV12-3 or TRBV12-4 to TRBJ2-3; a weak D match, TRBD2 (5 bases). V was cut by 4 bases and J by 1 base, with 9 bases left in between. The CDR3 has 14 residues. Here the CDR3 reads CASSSAARTDTQYF. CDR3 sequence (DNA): TGTGCCAGCAGTTCAGCGGCGCGCACAGATACGCAGTATTTT.

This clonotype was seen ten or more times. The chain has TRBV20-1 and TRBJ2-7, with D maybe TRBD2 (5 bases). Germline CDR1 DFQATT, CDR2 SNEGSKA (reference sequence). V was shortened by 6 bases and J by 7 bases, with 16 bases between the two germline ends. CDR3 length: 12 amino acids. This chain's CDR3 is CSARGPSGEQYF. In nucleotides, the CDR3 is TGCAGTGCCCGTGGGCCTTCGGGGGAGCAGTACTTC.

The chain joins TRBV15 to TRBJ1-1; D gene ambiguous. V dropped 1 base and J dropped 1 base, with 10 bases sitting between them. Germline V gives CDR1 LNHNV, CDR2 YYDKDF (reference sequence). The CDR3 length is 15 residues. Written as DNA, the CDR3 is TGTGCCACCAGCAGAGTCGGCGGTGAGAACACTGAAGCTTTCTTT. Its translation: CATSRVGGENTEAFF.

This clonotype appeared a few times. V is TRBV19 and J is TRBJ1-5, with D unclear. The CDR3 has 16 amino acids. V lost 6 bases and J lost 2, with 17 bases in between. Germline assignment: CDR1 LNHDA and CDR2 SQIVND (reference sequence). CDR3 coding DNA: TGTGCCAGTAGAGAAGACATCTCCGGCGGCAATCAGCCCCAGCATTTT. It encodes CASREDISGGNQPQHF.

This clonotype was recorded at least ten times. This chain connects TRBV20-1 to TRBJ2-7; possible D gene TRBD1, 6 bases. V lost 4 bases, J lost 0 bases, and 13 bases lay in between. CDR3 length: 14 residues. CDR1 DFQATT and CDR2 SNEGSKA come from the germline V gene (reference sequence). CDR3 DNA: TGCAGTGCTACAGGGGCGGTGAGCTCCTACGAGCAGTACTTC. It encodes CSATGAVSSYEQYF.

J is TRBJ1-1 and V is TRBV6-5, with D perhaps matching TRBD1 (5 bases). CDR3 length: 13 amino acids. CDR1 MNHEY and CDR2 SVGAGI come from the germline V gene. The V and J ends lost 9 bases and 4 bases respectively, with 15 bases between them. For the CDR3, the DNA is TGTGCCAGTTGGACACCCAGGAGCACTGAAGCTTTCTTT. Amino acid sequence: CASWTPRSTEAFF.

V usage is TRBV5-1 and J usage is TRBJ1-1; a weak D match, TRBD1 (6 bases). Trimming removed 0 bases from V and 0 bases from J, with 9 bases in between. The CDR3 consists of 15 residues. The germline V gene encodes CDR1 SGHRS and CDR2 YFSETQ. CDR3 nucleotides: TGCGCCAGCAGCTTGGAGGGGGTGGTGAACACTGAAGCTTTCTTT. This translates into CASSLEGVVNTEAFF.

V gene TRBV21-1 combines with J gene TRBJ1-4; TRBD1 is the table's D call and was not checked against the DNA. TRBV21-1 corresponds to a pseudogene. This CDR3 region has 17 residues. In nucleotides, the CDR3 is TGTGCCAGCCCCCTGGGTTGGAGGGGCAGGTTAGATGAAAAACTGTTTTTT. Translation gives CASPLGWRGRLDEKLFF.

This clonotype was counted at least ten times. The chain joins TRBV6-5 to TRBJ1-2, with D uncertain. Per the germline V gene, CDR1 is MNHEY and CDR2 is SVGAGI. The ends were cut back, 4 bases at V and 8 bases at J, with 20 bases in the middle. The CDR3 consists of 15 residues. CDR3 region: CASSSRGTGSGGYTF. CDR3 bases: TGTGCCAGCAGTTCACGGGGTACGGGCTCGGGCGGCTACACCTTC.